Listed below are T cell receptor beta chains from one sample, sequenced in a study of cytomegalovirus exposure and HLA in healthy donors. Only in-frame clones appear in the TCRdb table, and some are missing; sequencing was by immunoSEQ multiplex PCR. The repertoire holds about 160,000 clones, 70% to 80% seen once, with under 1.5% in the top ten. The sample was PBMCs. The receptors were sampled from a man between 60 and 75 years old in good health and CMV-seronegative. CDR3s include the opening cysteine and the closing phenylalanine or tryptophan. Each record gives: J gene, clone size, V gene, CDR3 length, D gene, CDR3 protein, CDR3 DNA. D genes are given only for firm matches. Rows may omit the clone size; those that give it use once, few, many or a size class.

TRBJ1-6 | NA | TRBV23-1 | 15 | TRBD1 | CASSLDREGNSPLHF | TGCGCCAGCAGTCTAGACAGGGAAGGTAATTCACCCCTCCACTTT
TRBJ2-7 | NA | TRBV28 | 16 | NA | CASSGYRSTGDYEQYF | TGTGCCAGCAGTGGGTACAGATCTACGGGGGACTACGAGCAGTACTTC
TRBJ2-3 | NA | TRBV5-1 | 15 | TRBD1 | CASSHETGDTDTQYF | TGCGCCAGCAGCCATGAGACAGGGGATACAGATACGCAGTATTTT
TRBJ1-3 | NA | TRBV4-1 | 15 | TRBD1 | CASSLEGQGGNTIYF | TGCGCCAGCAGCCTGGAGGGACAGGGGGGAAACACCATATATTTT
TRBJ2-2 | NA | TRBV4-1 | 17 | TRBD1 | CASSQARQGAHTGELFF | TGCGCCAGCAGCCAAGCGCGACAGGGGGCCCACACCGGGGAGCTGTTTTTT
TRBJ1-1 | NA | TRBV7-8 | 13 | TRBD1 | CASSLAPDRDAFF | TGTGCCAGCAGCTTAGCGCCGGACAGGGACGCTTTCTTT
TRBJ1-5 | NA | TRBV5-8 | 15 | NA | CASSLLTGSNQPQHF | TGTGCCAGCAGCTTGCTGACAGGAAGCAATCAGCCCCAGCATTTT
TRBJ2-7 | NA | TRBV7-2 | 15 | NA | CASSLFGGPAYEQYF | TGTGCCAGCAGCTTATTTGGCGGTCCCGCCTACGAGCAGTACTTC
TRBJ2-3 | NA | TRBV9 | 15 | TRBD2 | CASSVVSGGTDTQYF | TGTGCCAGCAGCGTAGTTAGCGGGGGCACAGATACGCAGTATTTT
TRBJ2-7 | NA | TRBV5-1 | 12 | NA | CASSLRDYEQYF | TGCGCCAGCAGCTTGAGGGACTACGAGCAGTACTTC
TRBJ1-3 | NA | TRBV11-2 | 17 | TRBD1 | CASSRGTGVSLGNTIYF | TGTGCCAGCAGCCGGGGGACAGGAGTTTCGCTTGGAAACACCATATATTTT
TRBJ2-3 | NA | TRBV7-3 | 12 | NA | CASGQGADTQYF | TGTGCCAGCGGTCAGGGCGCAGATACGCAGTATTTT
TRBJ1-1 | NA | TRBV4-3 | 15 | NA | CASSQEWTPNTEAFF | TGCGCCAGCAGCCAAGAATGGACACCGAACACTGAAGCTTTCTTT
TRBJ1-4 | NA | TRBV9 | 14 | NA | CASSATATNEKLFF | TGTGCCAGCAGCGCTACGGCAACTAATGAAAAACTGTTTTTT
TRBJ1-5 | few | TRBV7-6 | 13 | NA | CASTQSSNQPQHF | TGTGCCAGCACCCAGTCAAGCAATCAGCCCCAGCATTTT
TRBJ2-3 | NA | TRBV5-1 | 15 | TRBD2 | CASSLFLAGADTQYF | TGCGCCAGCAGCTTGTTCTTAGCGGGGGCAGATACGCAGTATTTT
TRBJ1-3 | NA | TRBV18 | 17 | TRBD1 | CASSPTTGASSGNTIYF | TGTGCCAGCTCACCCACGACAGGGGCGTCCTCTGGAAACACCATATATTTT
TRBJ2-2 | few | TRBV5-1 | 13 | NA | CATSLGGTGELFF | TGCGCCACCAGTCTCGGCGGGACCGGGGAGCTGTTTTTT
TRBJ2-5 | NA | TRBV7-9 | 15 | TRBD1 | CSSSHGQDGRETQYF | TGTTCCAGCAGCCATGGACAGGACGGGCGGGAGACCCAGTACTTC
TRBJ2-7 | NA | TRBV4-1 | 17 | NA | CASSQTLVVGDSYEQYF | TGCGCCAGCAGCCAGACCCTTGTTGTTGGAGACTCCTACGAGCAGTACTTC
TRBJ2-5 | NA | TRBV18 | 14 | NA | CASSHEVGEETQYF | TGTGCCAGCTCCCACGAGGTGGGAGAAGAGACCCAGTACTTC
TRBJ1-1 | NA | TRBV7-6 | 15 | TRBD1 | CASSSRQGGNTEAFF | TGTGCCAGCAGCTCGAGACAGGGAGGAAACACTGAAGCTTTCTTT
TRBJ1-3 | NA | TRBV28 | 14 | NA | CASSLWTAGNTIYF | TGTGCCAGCAGTTTATGGACAGCTGGAAACACCATATATTTT
TRBJ2-7 | NA | TRBV6-5 | 11 | NA | CASSYLYEQYF | TGTGCCAGCAGTTACTTATACGAGCAGTACTTC
TRBJ2-2 | NA | TRBV5-1 | 16 | TRBD1 | CASSLTGAINTGELFF | TGCGCCAGCAGCTTGACAGGGGCTATAAACACCGGGGAGCTGTTTTTT
TRBJ2-6 | NA | TRBV14 | 18 | TRBD1 | CASSPRTGLHSGANVLTF | TGTGCCAGCAGCCCCCGGACAGGTTTGCACTCTGGGGCCAACGTCCTGACTTTC
TRBJ2-2 | NA | TRBV9 | 13 | NA | CASSVVEGGELFF | TGTGCCAGCAGCGTAGTGGAGGGCGGGGAGCTGTTTTTT
TRBJ2-3 | once | TRBV4-2 | 17 | TRBD2 | CASSQDGLAGFTDTQYF | TGTGCCAGCAGCCAAGATGGACTAGCGGGGTTTACAGATACGCAGTATTTT
TRBJ2-2 | NA | TRBV5-1 | 16 | NA | CASNNQGKIRTGELFF | TGCGCCAGCAACAACCAGGGGAAGATTCGGACCGGGGAGCTGTTTTTT
TRBJ1-5 | few | TRBV28 | 18 | TRBD1 | CASRGNRLGQGGGQPQHF | TGTGCCAGCAGAGGGAACCGCTTGGGACAGGGAGGAGGACAGCCCCAGCATTTT
TRBJ2-1 | NA | TRBV28 | 15 | TRBD1 | CASSRTGGPSIEQFF | TGTGCCAGCAGTAGGACAGGGGGACCTAGCATTGAGCAGTTCTTC
TRBJ2-2 | NA | TRBV5-1 | 16 | NA | CASTDMPGANTGELFF | TGCGCCAGCACCGATATGCCCGGGGCGAACACCGGGGAGCTGTTTTTT
TRBJ1-4 | NA | TRBV18 | 16 | NA | CASSPFDAGGNEKLFF | TGTGCCAGCTCACCATTTGACGCGGGGGGAAATGAAAAACTGTTTTTT
TRBJ2-5 | NA | TRBV5-1 | 13 | NA | CASSLTPRETQYF | TGCGCCAGCAGCTTGACACCGCGGGAGACCCAGTACTTC
TRBJ2-7 | NA | TRBV4-2 | 16 | TRBD1 | CASSQVISGGPYEQYF | TGTGCCAGCAGCCAAGTCATTTCAGGGGGCCCCTACGAGCAGTACTTC
TRBJ1-2 | once | TRBV30 | 14 | NA | CAWSVLGSSYGYTF | TGTGCCTGGAGTGTACTAGGCAGTTCATATGGCTACACCTTC
TRBJ2-2 | NA | TRBV14 | 18 | TRBD2 | CASSRRLAGGTNTGELFF | TGTGCCAGCAGCCGACGACTAGCGGGAGGAACGAACACCGGGGAGCTGTTTTTT
TRBJ2-7 | NA | TRBV7-2 | 15 | TRBD1 | CASSLGQGSSYEQYF | TGTGCCAGCAGCTTAGGACAGGGGAGCTCCTACGAGCAGTACTTC
TRBJ1-6 | NA | TRBV6-1 | 15 | NA | CASNVLSSYNSPLHF | TGTGCCAGCAACGTCCTGAGCTCCTATAATTCACCCCTCCACTTT
TRBJ1-2 | once | TRBV5-5 | 17 | NA | CANSLSAGLYLNYGYTF | TGTGCCAACAGCTTGTCGGCAGGGCTTTATCTTAACTATGGCTACACCTTC
TRBJ2-7 | NA | TRBV28 | 16 | TRBD2 | CASSTSRSGGAYEQYF | TGTGCCAGCAGTACCTCCCGTAGCGGGGGGGCCTACGAGCAGTACTTC
TRBJ2-7 | NA | TRBV5-5 | 15 | TRBD1 | CASSQRTGGSYEQYF | TGTGCCAGCAGCCAACGGACAGGGGGCTCCTACGAGCAGTACTTC
TRBJ1-1 | NA | TRBV16 | 14 | NA | CASSQSTGNTEAFF | TGTGCCAGCAGCCAATCGACGGGGAACACTGAAGCTTTCTTT
TRBJ2-7 | NA | TRBV5-1 | 16 | TRBD2 | CASSLGTSGSPYEQYF | TGCGCCAGCAGCCTAGGGACTAGCGGGAGCCCCTACGAGCAGTACTTC
TRBJ1-4 | NA | TRBV28 | 13 | NA | CASSFGGREKLFF | TGTGCCAGCAGTTTCGGCGGGAGGGAAAAACTGTTTTTT
TRBJ2-5 | few | TRBV27 | 15 | NA | CASSFTQGTQETQYF | TGTGCCAGCAGTTTCACCCAGGGAACCCAAGAGACCCAGTACTTC
TRBJ2-7 | NA | TRBV11-2 | 16 | TRBD2 | CASRRIGGGDAYEQYF | TGTGCCAGCAGACGCATTGGGGGAGGGGACGCCTACGAGCAGTACTTC
TRBJ2-1 | NA | TRBV11-2 | 14 | TRBD2 | CASSHPSGTNEQFF | TGTGCCAGCAGCCACCCTAGCGGGACCAATGAGCAGTTCTTC
TRBJ2-3 | NA | TRBV6-4 | 16 | TRBD2 | CASSDSLAGETDTQYF | TGTGCCAGCAGTGACTCATTAGCGGGGGAAACAGATACGCAGTATTTT
TRBJ1-2 | NA | TRBV11-2 | 11 | NA | CASSWEGGDTF | TGTGCCAGCAGCTGGGAGGGGGGAGACACCTTC
TRBJ1-6 | NA | TRBV19 | 15 | NA | CASSKNRVGDSPLHF | TGTGCCAGTAGTAAGAACAGGGTTGGAGATTCACCCCTCCACTTT